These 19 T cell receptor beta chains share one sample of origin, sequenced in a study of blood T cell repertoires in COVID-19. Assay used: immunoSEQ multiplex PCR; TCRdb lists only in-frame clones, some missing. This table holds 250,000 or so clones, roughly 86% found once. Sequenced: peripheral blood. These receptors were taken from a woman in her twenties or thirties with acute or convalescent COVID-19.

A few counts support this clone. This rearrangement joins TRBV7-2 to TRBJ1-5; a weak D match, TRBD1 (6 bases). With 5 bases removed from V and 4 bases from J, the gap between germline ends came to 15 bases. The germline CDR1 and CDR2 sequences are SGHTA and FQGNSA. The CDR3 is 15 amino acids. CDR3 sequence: CASSLLRGGNQPQHF. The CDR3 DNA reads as TGTGCCAGCAGCCTCTTAAGAGGGGGTAATCAGCCCCAGCATTTT.

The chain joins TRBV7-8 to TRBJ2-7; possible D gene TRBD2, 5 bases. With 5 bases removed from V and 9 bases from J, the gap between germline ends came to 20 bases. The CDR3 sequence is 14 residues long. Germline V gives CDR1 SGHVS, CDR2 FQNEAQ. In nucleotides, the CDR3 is TGTGCCAGCAGCACCTCACCATCGATACTAGGGCAGTACTTC. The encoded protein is CASSTSPSILGQYF.

DNA for the CDR3: TGCAGTGCTAGTCCCCGGCTCGGGGTTGAGACCCAGTACTTC. Translation: CSASPRLGVETQYF. J is TRBJ2-5 and V is TRBV20-1, with a tentative D call TRBD2 (5 bases). Germline values: CDR1 DFQATT, CDR2 SNEGSKA (reference sequence). V lost 3 bases to trimming and J lost 5 bases, with 16 bases between them. This CDR3 is 14 amino acids long.

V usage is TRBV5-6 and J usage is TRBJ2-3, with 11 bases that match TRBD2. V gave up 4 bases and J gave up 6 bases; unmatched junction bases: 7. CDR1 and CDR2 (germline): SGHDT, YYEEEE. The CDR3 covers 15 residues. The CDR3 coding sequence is TGTGCCAGCAGCCTCGGGACTAGCGGTGGGGATACGCAGTATTTT. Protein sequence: CASSLGTSGGDTQYF.

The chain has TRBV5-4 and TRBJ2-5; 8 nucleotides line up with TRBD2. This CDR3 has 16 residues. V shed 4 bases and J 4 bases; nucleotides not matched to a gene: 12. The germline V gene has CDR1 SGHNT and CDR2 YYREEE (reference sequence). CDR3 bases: TGTGCCAGCAGCCCCCGAGCGGGAGCCACCGGAGAGACCCAGTACTTC. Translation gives CASSPRAGATGETQYF.

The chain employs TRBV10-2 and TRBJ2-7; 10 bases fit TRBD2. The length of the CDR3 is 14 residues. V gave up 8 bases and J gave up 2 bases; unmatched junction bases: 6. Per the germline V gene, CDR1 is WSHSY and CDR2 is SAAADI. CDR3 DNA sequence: TGCGCCAGCGGTACTAGCGGGGCGACCTACGAGCAGTACTTC. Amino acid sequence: CASGTSGATYEQYF.

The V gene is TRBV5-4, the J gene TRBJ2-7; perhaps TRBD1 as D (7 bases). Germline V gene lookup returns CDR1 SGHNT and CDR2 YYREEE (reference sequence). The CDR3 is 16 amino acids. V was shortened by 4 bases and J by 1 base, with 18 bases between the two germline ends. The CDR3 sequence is CASSRAPGGTSYEQYF. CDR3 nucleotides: TGTGCCAGCAGCAGAGCCCCAGGGGGGACTTCCTACGAGCAGTACTTC.

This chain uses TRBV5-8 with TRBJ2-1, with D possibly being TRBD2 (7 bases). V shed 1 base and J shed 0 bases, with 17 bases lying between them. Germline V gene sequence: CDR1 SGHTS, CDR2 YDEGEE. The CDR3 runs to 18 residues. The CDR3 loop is CASSLPGGGTSSYNEQFF. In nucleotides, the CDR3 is TGTGCCAGCAGCTTGCCGGGGGGCGGGACGAGCTCCTACAATGAGCAGTTCTTC.

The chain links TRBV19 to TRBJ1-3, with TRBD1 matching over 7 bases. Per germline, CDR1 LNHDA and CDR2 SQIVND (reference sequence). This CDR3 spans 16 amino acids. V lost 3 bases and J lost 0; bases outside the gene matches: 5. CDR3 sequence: CASSIFSGGSGNTIYF. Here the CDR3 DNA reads TGTGCCAGTAGTATTTTCTCAGGGGGCTCTGGAAACACCATATATTTT.

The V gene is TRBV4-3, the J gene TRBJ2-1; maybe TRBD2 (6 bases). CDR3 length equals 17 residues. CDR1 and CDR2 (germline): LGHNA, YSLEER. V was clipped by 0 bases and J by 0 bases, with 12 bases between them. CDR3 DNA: TGCGCCAGCAGCCAAGAGTCTAGCGCAGACTCCTACAATGAGCAGTTCTTC. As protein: CASSQESSADSYNEQFF.

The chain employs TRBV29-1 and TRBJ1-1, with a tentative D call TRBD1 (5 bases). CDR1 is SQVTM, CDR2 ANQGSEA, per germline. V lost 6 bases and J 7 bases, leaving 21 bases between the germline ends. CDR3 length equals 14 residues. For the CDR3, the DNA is TGCAGCGTCGGGGACTTCGCTTGGGCCGGTGAAGCTTTCTTT. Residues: CSVGDFAWAGEAFF.

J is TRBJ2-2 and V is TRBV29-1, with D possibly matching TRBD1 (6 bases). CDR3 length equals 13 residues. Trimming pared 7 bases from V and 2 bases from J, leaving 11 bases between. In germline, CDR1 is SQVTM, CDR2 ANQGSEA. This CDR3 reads CSARDTNTGELFF. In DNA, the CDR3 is TGCAGCGCCCGGGACACTAACACCGGGGAGCTGTTTTTT.

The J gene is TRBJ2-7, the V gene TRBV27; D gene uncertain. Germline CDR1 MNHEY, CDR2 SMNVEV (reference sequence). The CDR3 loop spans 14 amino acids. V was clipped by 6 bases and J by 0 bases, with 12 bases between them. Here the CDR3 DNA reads TGTGCCAGCAGGACGACAACTTTCTCCTACGAGCAGTACTTC. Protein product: CASRTTTFSYEQYF.

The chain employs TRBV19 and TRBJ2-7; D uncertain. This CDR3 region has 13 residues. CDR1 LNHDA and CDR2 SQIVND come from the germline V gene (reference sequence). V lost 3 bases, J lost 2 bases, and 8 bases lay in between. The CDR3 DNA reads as TGTGCCAGTAGTATTTCGCAGGCCTACGAGCAGTACTTC. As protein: CASSISQAYEQYF.

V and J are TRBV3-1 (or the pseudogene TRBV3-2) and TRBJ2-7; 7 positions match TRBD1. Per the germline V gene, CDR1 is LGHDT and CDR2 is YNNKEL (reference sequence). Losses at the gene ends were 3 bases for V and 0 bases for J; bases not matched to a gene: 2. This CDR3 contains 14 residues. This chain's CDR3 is CASSHGTVSYEQYF. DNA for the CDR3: TGTGCCAGCAGCCACGGGACAGTCTCCTACGAGCAGTACTTC.

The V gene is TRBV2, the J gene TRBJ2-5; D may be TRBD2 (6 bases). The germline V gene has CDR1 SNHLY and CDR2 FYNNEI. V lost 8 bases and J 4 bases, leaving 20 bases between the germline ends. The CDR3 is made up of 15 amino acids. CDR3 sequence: CASSALASGVETQYF. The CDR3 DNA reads TGTGCCAGCTCCGCCTTAGCATCGGGAGTAGAGACCCAGTACTTC. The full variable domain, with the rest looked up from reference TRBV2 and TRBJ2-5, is EPEVTQTPSHQVTQMGQEVILRCVPISNHLYFYWYRQILGQKVEFLVSFYNNEISEKSEIFDDQFSVERPDGSNFTLKIRSTKLEDSAMYFCASSALASGVETQYFGPGTRLLVL.

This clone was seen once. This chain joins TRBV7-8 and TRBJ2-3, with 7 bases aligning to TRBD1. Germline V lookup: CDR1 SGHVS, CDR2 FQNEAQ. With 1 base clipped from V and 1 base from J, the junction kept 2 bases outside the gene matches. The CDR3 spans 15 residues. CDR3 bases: TGTGCCAGCAGCTTAGAAAGGGGGCGCACAGATACGCAGTATTTT. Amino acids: CASSLERGRTDTQYF. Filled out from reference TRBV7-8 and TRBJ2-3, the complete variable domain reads GAGVSQSPRYKVAKRGQDVALRCDPISGHVSLFWYQQALGQGPEFLTYFQNEAQLDKSGLPSDRFFAERPEGSVSTLKIQRTQQEDSAVYLCASSLERGRTDTQYFGPGTRLTVL.

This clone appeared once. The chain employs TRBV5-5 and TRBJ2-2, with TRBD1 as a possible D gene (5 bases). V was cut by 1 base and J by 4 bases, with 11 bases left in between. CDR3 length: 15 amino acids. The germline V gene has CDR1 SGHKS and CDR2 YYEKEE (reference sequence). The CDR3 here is CASSLNPQGTGELFF. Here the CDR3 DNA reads TGTGCCAGCAGCTTGAACCCCCAGGGCACCGGGGAGCTGTTTTTT.

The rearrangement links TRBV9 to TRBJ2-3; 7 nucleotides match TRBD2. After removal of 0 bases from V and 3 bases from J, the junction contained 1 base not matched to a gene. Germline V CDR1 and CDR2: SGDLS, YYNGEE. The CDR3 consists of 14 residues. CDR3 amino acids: CASSVVSGTDTQYF. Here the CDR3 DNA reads TGTGCCAGCAGCGTAGTTAGCGGGACAGATACGCAGTATTTT.